This TCR beta chain was observed in a study of T cell responses to AZD1222 COVID-19 vaccine. Study overall: The study pooled second doses at about 4 or about 12 weeks.

Study-level findings and limits: Vaccine-associated CD4 TCRs spanned spike, dominant at 160-218 and 743-854. A reported finding is that nearly half of spike-specific TCRs target unmutated variant regions. White British ancestry dominated among donors, who included more females, and clonal diversity was possibly underestimated.

TCRdb's table, derived via immunoSEQ multiplex PCR, lists solely in-frame clones and lacks some. The sample records under 100,000 clones, approximately 91% being singletons. CDR3 size: 14 residues. Trimming cost V 4 bases and J 0 bases, with 10 bases left between them. The germline V gene encodes CDR1 SGHDT and CDR2 YYEEEE. In the case of this clone: Its antigen remains unidentified.

The chain employs TRBV5-6 and TRBJ1-2, with D maybe TRBD1 (6 bases). The source was peripheral blood, collected on day 0 of AZD1222 vaccination. The receptor was isolated from an adult in good health. This chain's CDR3 is CASSPTGANYGYTF. CDR3 DNA: TGTGCCAGCAGCCCGACAGGAGCTAACTATGGCTACACCTTC.